This T cell receptor beta chain was retrieved from a study of Ad26.COV2.S vaccination and SARS-CoV-2 variants. Method: immunoSEQ multiplex PCR; TCRdb's copy keeps in-frame clones and lacks some. This sample has just over 350,000 clones; approximately 85% occur once, and the top ten carry 3% to 4%. Treatment defined: approximately 18 received Ad26.COV2.S at low or high dose, single or two shots; about 5 received placebo; per-sample allocation not given. Collection of samples fell on day 63 after the first vaccine or placebo injection. The source is a person between 18 and 65 years old who received the Ad26.COV2.S COVID-19 vaccine or a placebo. The sample in question was peripheral blood, obtained in a trial of Ad26.COV2.S vaccine versus placebo.

Here the CDR3 DNA reads TGTGCCACCAGTGAACAGGGTTACCACGAGCAGTACTTC. Residues: CATSEQGYHEQYF. V usage is TRBV24-1 and J usage is TRBJ2-7; D possibly corresponds to TRBD1 (6 bases). Per germline, CDR1 KGHDR and CDR2 SFDVKD. The CDR3 totals 13 residues. V was pared by 4 bases and J by 5 bases, with 11 bases between.